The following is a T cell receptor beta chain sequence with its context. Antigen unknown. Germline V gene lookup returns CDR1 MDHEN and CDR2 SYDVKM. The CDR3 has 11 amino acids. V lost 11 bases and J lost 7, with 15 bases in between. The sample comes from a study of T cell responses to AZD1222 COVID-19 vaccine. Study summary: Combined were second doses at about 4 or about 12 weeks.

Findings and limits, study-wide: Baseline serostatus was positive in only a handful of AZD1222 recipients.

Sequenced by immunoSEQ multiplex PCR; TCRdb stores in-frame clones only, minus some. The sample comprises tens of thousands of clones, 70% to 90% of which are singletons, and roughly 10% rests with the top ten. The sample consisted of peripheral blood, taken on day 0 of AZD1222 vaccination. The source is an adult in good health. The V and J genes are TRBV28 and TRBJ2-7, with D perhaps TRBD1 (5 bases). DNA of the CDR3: TGTGCCTCAGGGCGGATCCGGGAGCAGTACTTC. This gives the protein CASGRIREQYF. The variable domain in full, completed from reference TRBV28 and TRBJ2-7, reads DVKVTQSSRYLVKRTGEKVFLECVQDMDHENMFWYRQDPGLGLRLIYFSYDVKMKEKGDIPEGYSVSREKKERFSLILESASTNQTSMYLCASGRIREQYFGPGTRLTVT.